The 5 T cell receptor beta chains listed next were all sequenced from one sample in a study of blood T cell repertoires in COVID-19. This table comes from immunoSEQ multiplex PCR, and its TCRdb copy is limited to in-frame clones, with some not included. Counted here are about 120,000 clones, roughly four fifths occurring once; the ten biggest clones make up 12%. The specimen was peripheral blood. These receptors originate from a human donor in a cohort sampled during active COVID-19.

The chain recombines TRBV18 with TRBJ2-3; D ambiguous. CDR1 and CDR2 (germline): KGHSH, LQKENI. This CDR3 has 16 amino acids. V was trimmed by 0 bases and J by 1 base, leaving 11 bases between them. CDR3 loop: CASSPPGPQGTDTQYF. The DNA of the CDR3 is TGTGCCAGCTCACCACCGGGCCCCCAAGGCACAGATACGCAGTATTTT.

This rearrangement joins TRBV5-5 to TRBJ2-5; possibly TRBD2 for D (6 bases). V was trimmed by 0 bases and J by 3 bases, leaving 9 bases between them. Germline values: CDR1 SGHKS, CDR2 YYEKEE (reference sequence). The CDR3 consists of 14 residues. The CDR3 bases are TGTGCCAGCAGCTTGGTGTGGGGGGAAGAGACCCAGTACTTC. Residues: CASSLVWGEETQYF.

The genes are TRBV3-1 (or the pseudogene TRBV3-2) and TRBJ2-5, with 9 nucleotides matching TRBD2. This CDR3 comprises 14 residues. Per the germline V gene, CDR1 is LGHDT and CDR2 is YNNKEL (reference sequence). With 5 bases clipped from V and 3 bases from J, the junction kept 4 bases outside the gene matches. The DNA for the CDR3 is TGTGCCAGCAGCAGGTTAGCGGGGGAAGAGACCCAGTACTTC. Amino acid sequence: CASSRLAGEETQYF.

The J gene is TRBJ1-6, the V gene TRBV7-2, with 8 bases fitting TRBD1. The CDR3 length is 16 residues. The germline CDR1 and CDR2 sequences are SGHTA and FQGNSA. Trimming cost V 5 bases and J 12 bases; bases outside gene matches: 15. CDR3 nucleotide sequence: TGTGCCAGCAGCCTCTCTTGGGACAGGTCCTGGGGACCCCTCCACTTT. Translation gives CASSLSWDRSWGPLHF.

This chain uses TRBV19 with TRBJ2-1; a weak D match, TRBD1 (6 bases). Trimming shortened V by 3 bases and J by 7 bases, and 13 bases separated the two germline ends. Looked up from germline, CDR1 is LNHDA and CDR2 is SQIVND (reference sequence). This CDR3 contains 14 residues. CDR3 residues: CASSMGNQGNEQFF. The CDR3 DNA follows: TGTGCCAGTAGTATGGGGAATCAGGGGAATGAGCAGTTCTTC. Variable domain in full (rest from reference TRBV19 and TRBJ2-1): DGGITQSPKYLFRKEGQNVTLSCEQNLNHDAMYWYRQDPGQGLRLIYYSQIVNDFQKGDIAEGYSVSREKKESFPLTVTSAQKNPTAFYLCASSMGNQGNEQFFGPGTRLTVL.